The 2 T cell receptor beta chains below come from one sample, sequenced in a study of blood T cell repertoires in COVID-19. The data were produced by immunoSEQ multiplex PCR, yet TCRdb's version contains in-frame clones alone and is incomplete. The data contain roughly 200,000 clones, around 91% of them singletons. Sequencing was done on a sample of peripheral blood. Receptor source: a man aged 45-65 years with acute or convalescent COVID-19.

The chain carries TRBV5-4 and TRBJ2-1; the D gene is possibly TRBD2 (5 bases). The CDR3 has 13 residues. Trimming took off 0 bases at V and 9 bases at J, with 10 bases between the two ends. Per germline, CDR1 SGHNT and CDR2 YYREEE (reference sequence). The CDR3 spells CASSLVEGSEQFF. For the CDR3, the DNA is TGTGCCAGCAGCTTGGTTGAGGGTTCTGAGCAGTTCTTC.

The chain joins TRBV18 to TRBJ1-2, with TRBD1 matching over 10 bases. J was trimmed by 5 bases and V by 4 bases; bases with no gene match: 7. The CDR3 is made up of 15 amino acids. The germline V gene encodes CDR1 KGHSH and CDR2 LQKENI. The CDR3, as DNA: TGTGCCAGCTCACACGACAGGGGGCAAGGGTATGGCTACACCTTC. This codes for CASSHDRGQGYGYTF.